Each of the 6 T cell receptor beta chains below was sequenced from the same sample in a study of cytomegalovirus exposure and HLA in healthy donors. Primers included in the PCR were 60 Vbeta and 13 Jbeta primers. The assay was immunoSEQ multiplex PCR, and TCRdb's table has in-frame clones only and misses some. The sample includes under 150,000 clones, under 85% of them seen just once. Sample: PBMCs. The receptors were gathered from a woman aged 50 to 60 in good health and CMV-seropositive.

The rearrangement joins TRBV19 to TRBJ2-5, with D possibly being TRBD2 (6 bases). CDR3 length: 16 residues. V dropped 3 bases and J dropped 3 bases, with 17 bases sitting between them. CDR1 is LNHDA, CDR2 SQIVND, per germline (reference sequence). The CDR3 here is CASSMVMRRDKETQYF. The CDR3 DNA follows: TGTGCCAGTAGTATGGTCATGAGGCGGGATAAAGAGACCCAGTACTTC. Full variable domain (rest looked up from reference TRBV19 and TRBJ2-5): DGGITQSPKYLFRKEGQNVTLSCEQNLNHDAMYWYRQDPGQGLRLIYYSQIVNDFQKGDIAEGYSVSREKKESFPLTVTSAQKNPTAFYLCASSMVMRRDKETQYFGPGTRLLVL.

In this sample, this clone turned up a few times. This sequence joins TRBV5-1 and TRBJ1-3; D is unclear. V was pared by 0 bases and J by 0 bases, with 10 bases between. Germline V gives CDR1 SGHRS, CDR2 YFSETQ. CDR3 size: 16 residues. CDR3 bases: TGCGCCAGCAGCTTGGCCGGGAAAGTCTCTGGAAACACCATATATTTT. Its translation: CASSLAGKVSGNTIYF.

This chain uses TRBV27 with TRBJ1-1; D gene unclear. The CDR3 spans 13 residues. Germline values: CDR1 MNHEY, CDR2 SMNVEV (reference sequence). V was trimmed by 0 bases and J by 5 bases, leaving 7 bases between them. In nucleotides, the CDR3 is TGTGCCAGCAGTTTATCGCGGAGGACTGAAGCTTTCTTT. Translation: CASSLSRRTEAFF.

This chain connects TRBV4-2 to TRBJ2-1, with D possibly being TRBD2 (6 bases). This CDR3 region has 15 residues. Trimming removed 3 bases from V and 9 bases from J, with 18 bases in between. The germline gives CDR1 LGHNA, CDR2 YNFKEQ. CDR3 region: CASSQMDYLAGEQFF. In DNA, the CDR3 is TGTGCCAGCAGCCAGATGGACTATCTTGCCGGTGAGCAGTTCTTC.

The chain has TRBV11-1 and TRBJ2-1, with a tentative D call TRBD2 (5 bases). Looked up from germline, CDR1 is SGHAT and CDR2 is FQDESV (reference sequence). Trimming took off 0 bases at V and 8 bases at J, with 8 bases between the two ends. The CDR3 length is 13 residues. The CDR3 DNA is TGTGCCAGCAGCTTAGCCCGGAGGCATGAGCAGTTCTTC. Translated, it gives CASSLARRHEQFF.

V usage is TRBV9 and J usage is TRBJ1-1; no firm D call. CDR1 is SGDLS and CDR2 is YYNGEE in the germline V gene. Between the trimmed V and J ends, which lost 0 bases and 2 bases, there was a span of 11 bases. The CDR3 extends over 15 amino acids. The CDR3 DNA is TGTGCCAGCAGCGTAGTAAACAGACCTAACACTGAAGCTTTCTTT. This sequence encodes CASSVVNRPNTEAFF.